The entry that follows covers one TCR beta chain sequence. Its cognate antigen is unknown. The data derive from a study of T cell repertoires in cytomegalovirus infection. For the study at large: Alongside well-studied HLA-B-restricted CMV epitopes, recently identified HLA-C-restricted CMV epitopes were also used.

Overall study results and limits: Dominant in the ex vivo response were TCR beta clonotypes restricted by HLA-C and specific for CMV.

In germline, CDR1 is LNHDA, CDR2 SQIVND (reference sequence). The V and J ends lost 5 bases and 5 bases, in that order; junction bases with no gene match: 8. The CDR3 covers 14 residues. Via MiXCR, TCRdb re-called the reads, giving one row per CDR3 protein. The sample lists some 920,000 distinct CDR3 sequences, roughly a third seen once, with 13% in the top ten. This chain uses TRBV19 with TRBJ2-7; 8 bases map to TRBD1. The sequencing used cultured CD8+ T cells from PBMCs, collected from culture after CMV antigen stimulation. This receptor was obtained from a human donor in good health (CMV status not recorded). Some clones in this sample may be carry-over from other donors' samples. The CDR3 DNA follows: TGTGCCAGTAGTCCCGGGACAGGTCGTGACGAGCAGTACGTC. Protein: CASSPGTGRDEQYV.